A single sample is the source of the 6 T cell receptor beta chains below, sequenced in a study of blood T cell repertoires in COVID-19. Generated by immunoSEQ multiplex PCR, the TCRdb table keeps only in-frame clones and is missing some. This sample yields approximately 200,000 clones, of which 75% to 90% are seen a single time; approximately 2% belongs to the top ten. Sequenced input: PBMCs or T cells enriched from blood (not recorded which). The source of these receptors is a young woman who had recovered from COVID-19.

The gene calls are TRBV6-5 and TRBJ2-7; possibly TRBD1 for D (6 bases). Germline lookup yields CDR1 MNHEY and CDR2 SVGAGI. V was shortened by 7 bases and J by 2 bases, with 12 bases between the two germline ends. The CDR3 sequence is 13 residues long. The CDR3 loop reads CASNRQAPYEQYF. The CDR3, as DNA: TGTGCCAGCAATCGACAGGCGCCCTACGAGCAGTACTTC.

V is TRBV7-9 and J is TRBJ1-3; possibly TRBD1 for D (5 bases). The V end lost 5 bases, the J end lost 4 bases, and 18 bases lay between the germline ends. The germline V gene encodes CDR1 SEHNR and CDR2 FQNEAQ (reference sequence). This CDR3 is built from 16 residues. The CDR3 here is CASSQTGRSGGNTIYF. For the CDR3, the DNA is TGTGCCAGCAGCCAAACAGGAAGGTCGGGCGGAAACACCATATATTTT.

The CDR3 nucleotides read TGTGCCAGTAAATATCCAGGCCCGAACACTGAAGCTTTCTTT. It translates to CASKYPGPNTEAFF. This chain links TRBV19 with TRBJ1-1; D gene uncertain. The CDR3 has 14 residues. Deletions cut 7 bases from V and 1 base from J, with 13 bases between. Per the germline V gene, CDR1 is LNHDA and CDR2 is SQIVND (reference sequence).

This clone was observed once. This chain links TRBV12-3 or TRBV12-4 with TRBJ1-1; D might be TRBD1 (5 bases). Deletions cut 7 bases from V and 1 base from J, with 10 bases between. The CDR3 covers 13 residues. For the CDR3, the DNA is TGTGCCAGCAACCAGGGAAGGAACACTGAAGCTTTCTTT. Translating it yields CASNQGRNTEAFF.

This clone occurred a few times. CDR3 coding DNA: TGTGCCAGCAGCTTGGCCCAGGGTGATGCTGAAAAACTGTTTTTT. It specifies CASSLAQGDAEKLFF. V and J are TRBV5-4 and TRBJ1-4; possible D gene TRBD1, 5 bases. CDR3 length: 15 amino acids. V lost 0 bases and J 7 bases, leaving 13 bases between the germline ends. Germline V gene lookup returns CDR1 SGHNT and CDR2 YYREEE (reference sequence).

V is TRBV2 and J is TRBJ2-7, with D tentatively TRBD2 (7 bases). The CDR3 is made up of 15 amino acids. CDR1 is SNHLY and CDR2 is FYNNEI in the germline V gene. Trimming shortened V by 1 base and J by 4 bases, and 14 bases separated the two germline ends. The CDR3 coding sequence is TGTGCCAGCAGTGAAGAGGCGGGGGCGCATTACGAGCAGTACTTC. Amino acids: CASSEEAGAHYEQYF.